This T cell receptor (beta chain) is drawn from a study of blood T cell repertoires in COVID-19. Overall study context: COVID-19 samples, acute and convalescent, were from the United States, Italy and Spain. Sources were T cells, B-cell-depleted T cells, or PBMCs; the material itself was cDNA or gDNA.

Assignment of participants to cohorts was predicated upon participant-reported clinical history. Original analysis: It was from reference gene primer amplification that nucleated cell counts were estimated. Profiled with immunoSEQ multiplex PCR; TCRdb holds only in-frame clones, not every one. V, J and clone size were drawn from that table, and D and trimming were deduced from the DNA. This sample yields about 440,000 clones, of which around nine tenths are seen a single time; approximately 2% belongs to the top ten. The V and J ends lost 4 bases and 2 bases respectively, with 12 bases between them. In germline, CDR1 is SEHNR, CDR2 FQNEAQ (reference sequence). This CDR3 has 15 amino acids.

This rearrangement joins TRBV7-9 to TRBJ2-1, with D possibly matching TRBD2 (5 bases). The sample was PBMCs or T cells enriched from blood (not recorded which). The clonotype originates from a woman aged 18-29 years with acute COVID-19. In nucleotides, the CDR3 is TGTGCCAGCAGCTCCTACGGACTTCCCTACAATGAGCAGTTCTTC. Translated, it gives CASSSYGLPYNEQFF.